Below, 20 T cell receptor beta chains from the same sample are listed, as sequenced in a study of siplizumab effects on memory and regulatory T cells. Sequencing used immunoSEQ multiplex PCR; TCRdb keeps in-frame clones, though not all of them. The sample holds about 110,000 clones, 92% seen once. Input material: Tregs sorted from blood. Receptors were obtained from a human donor in good health.

This rearrangement joins TRBV7-3 to TRBJ1-1; 8 bases line up with TRBD1. After removal of 4 bases from V and 1 base from J, the junction contained 5 bases not matched to a gene. The germline V gene encodes CDR1 SGHTA and CDR2 FQGTGA. This CDR3 region has 15 residues. CDR3 coding DNA: TGTGCCAGCAGCTCAGGACAGGGAGGGAACACTGAAGCTTTCTTT. Translating gives CASSSGQGGNTEAFF.

The chain employs TRBV9 and TRBJ1-1; maybe TRBD1 (5 bases). CDR3 length: 14 residues. Per germline, CDR1 SGDLS and CDR2 YYNGEE. V lost 8 bases, J lost 3 bases, and 17 bases lay in between. The CDR3 spells CASGPAGGYTEAFF. The CDR3 DNA follows: TGTGCCAGTGGTCCCGCGGGGGGGTACACTGAAGCTTTCTTT.

The CDR3 loop is CASSIKGNTLLGNGYTF. DNA for the CDR3: TGTGCCAGTAGTATAAAGGGAAACACCCTCCTGGGGAATGGCTACACCTTC. The gene calls are TRBV19 and TRBJ1-2; D is unresolved. V was cut by 2 bases and J by 6 bases, with 22 bases left in between. The CDR3 loop spans 17 amino acids. Germline V CDR1 and CDR2: LNHDA, SQIVND (reference sequence).

In nucleotides, the CDR3 is TGTGCCAGCTCACCCAGGATGTCTGAAGCTTTCTTT. This gives the protein CASSPRMSEAFF. The chain uses TRBV18 and TRBJ1-1; D is unclear. The germline gives CDR1 KGHSH, CDR2 LQKENI. Trimming cost V 3 bases and J 6 bases, with 8 bases left between them. This CDR3 comprises 12 residues.

The gene calls are TRBV6-5 and TRBJ2-1; tentatively, D is TRBD1 (6 bases). The germline V and J ends were trimmed by 2 bases and 5 bases, with 13 bases remaining between them. Germline CDR1 is MNHEY and CDR2 is SVGAGI. This CDR3 has 15 amino acids. For the CDR3, the DNA is TGTGCCAGCAGTTACGACTGGACAGCTCACAATGAGCAGTTCTTC. Residues: CASSYDWTAHNEQFF.

V usage is TRBV6-5 and J usage is TRBJ1-1, with D unresolved. CDR1 and CDR2 (germline): MNHEY, SVGAGI. V gave up 0 bases and J gave up 6 bases, with 11 bases separating them. The CDR3 length is 14 residues. CDR3 region: CASSYSRGFAEAFF. The CDR3, as DNA: TGTGCCAGCAGTTACTCGAGAGGGTTCGCTGAAGCTTTCTTT.

The rearrangement uses TRBV5-6 and TRBJ1-6; D is perhaps TRBD1 (5 bases). The CDR3 sequence is 14 residues long. Trimming pared 6 bases from V and 7 bases from J, leaving 14 bases between. The germline V gene encodes CDR1 SGHDT and CDR2 YYEEEE. The CDR3 bases are TGTGCCAGCAAATTGGTAGGGGCCAATTCACCCCTCCACTTT. This codes for CASKLVGANSPLHF.

The rearrangement links TRBV6-5 to TRBJ1-1; D call uncertain. This CDR3 has 14 residues. CDR1 and CDR2 from the germline V gene are MNHEY and SVGAGI. V lost 0 bases and J lost 5, with 10 bases in between. The CDR3 reads CASSYSDGRTEAFF. The CDR3, as DNA: TGTGCCAGCAGTTACTCGGACGGCAGAACTGAAGCTTTCTTT.

The chain uses TRBV6-6 and TRBJ2-5; perhaps TRBD2 as D (6 bases). The V gene's germline CDR1 is MNHNY and CDR2 SVGAGI (reference sequence). V was shortened by 6 bases and J by 1 base, with 15 bases between the two germline ends. The CDR3 runs to 15 residues. The CDR3: CASSPLGGLQETQYF. CDR3 nucleotides: TGTGCCAGCAGCCCCCTGGGGGGACTCCAAGAGACCCAGTACTTC.

The CDR3 spells CASTNRDRGNTEAFF. The CDR3, as DNA: TGTGCCAGCACTAACCGGGACAGGGGGAACACTGAAGCTTTCTTT. V usage is TRBV6-6 and J usage is TRBJ1-1; 10 nucleotides line up with TRBD1. The CDR3 totals 15 residues. V lost 7 bases, J lost 1 base, and 6 bases stayed unmatched. Germline values: CDR1 MNHNY, CDR2 SVGAGI (reference sequence).

This rearrangement joins TRBV30 to TRBJ2-5; TRBD2 is a possible D gene (5 bases). The CDR3 runs 15 residues. Trimming shortened V by 3 bases and J by 0 bases, and 14 bases separated the two germline ends. Germline V gene sequence: CDR1 GTSNPN, CDR2 SVGIG (reference sequence). The CDR3 nucleotides are TGTGCCTGGAGGAGAGGGCTAGCAGACCAAGAGACCCAGTACTTC. Translated: CAWRRGLADQETQYF.

The chain recombines TRBV6-5 with TRBJ1-4; possible D gene TRBD1, 6 bases. This CDR3 contains 15 residues. Trimming shortened V by 0 bases and J by 10 bases, and 15 bases separated the two germline ends. Germline CDR1 is MNHEY and CDR2 is SVGAGI. CDR3 sequence (DNA): TGTGCCAGCAGTTACTCAGGACAGTTAAATAGAAAACTGTTTTTT. Encoded protein: CASSYSGQLNRKLFF.

The chain employs TRBV4-1 and TRBJ1-2; D gene uncertain. Between the trimmed V and J ends, which lost 3 bases and 8 bases, there was a span of 19 bases. The CDR3 runs 15 residues. The germline V gene has CDR1 MGHRA and CDR2 YSYEKL. This CDR3 reads CASSHRERAYEGYTF. The CDR3 coding sequence is TGCGCCAGCAGCCACCGGGAAAGGGCCTATGAGGGCTACACCTTC.

The gene calls are TRBV6-1 and TRBJ1-1, with D possibly matching TRBD1 (6 bases). The V gene's germline CDR1 is MNHNS and CDR2 SASEGT. V lost 6 bases and J 0 bases, leaving 11 bases between the germline ends. There are 14 residues in the CDR3. The CDR3 spells CASRETGLNTEAFF. The CDR3 bases are TGTGCCAGCAGGGAGACAGGCCTGAACACTGAAGCTTTCTTT.

This clone has only one observation. The chain joins TRBV19 to TRBJ2-7; D is perhaps TRBD1 (7 bases). Trimming pared 1 base from V and 11 bases from J, leaving 12 bases between. This CDR3 has 12 amino acids. CDR1 LNHDA and CDR2 SQIVND come from the germline V gene (reference sequence). The CDR3 region has the DNA TGTGCCAGTAGTATAGCAGGGGGGCATAAGTACTTC. Amino acid sequence: CASSIAGGHKYF.

J is TRBJ2-7 and V is TRBV30; D is unclear. Trimming shortened V by 0 bases and J by 1 base, and 10 bases separated the two germline ends. CDR3 size: 14 residues. The germline gives CDR1 GTSNPN, CDR2 SVGIG (reference sequence). The CDR3 region is CAWSVRRESYEQYF. The CDR3 DNA sequence: TGTGCCTGGAGTGTAAGAAGGGAATCCTACGAGCAGTACTTC. Together with reference TRBV30 and TRBJ2-7, the CDR3 gives the full variable domain: SQTIHQWPATLVQPVGSPLSLECTVEGTSNPNLYWYRQAAGRGLQLLFYSVGIGQISSEVPQNLSASRPQDRQFILSSKKLLLSDSGFYLCAWSVRRESYEQYFGPGTRLTVT.

V is TRBV2 and J is TRBJ2-1; TRBD2 matches 11 bases. The V segment lost 6 bases and the J segment 6 bases; nucleotides outside the gene matches: 7. The V gene's germline CDR1 is SNHLY and CDR2 FYNNEI. The CDR3 runs to 15 residues. The DNA of the CDR3 is TGTGCCAGCAGCACTGGACTAGCGGGTGGCAATGAGCAGTTCTTC. Translated, it gives CASSTGLAGGNEQFF.

In regard to this clone: This CDR3 is also generated by other DNA sequences in the sample. The rearrangement links TRBV29-1 to TRBJ2-5; 7 bases align to TRBD1. The CDR3 contains 15 residues. The germline CDR1 and CDR2 sequences are SQVTM and ANQGSEA. V dropped 5 bases and J dropped 5; count of bases not matched to a gene: 14. CDR3 sequence: CSVSAGGGVGETQYF. The CDR3, as DNA: TGCAGCGTTTCAGCAGGGGGTGGGGTGGGGGAGACCCAGTACTTC.

V and J are TRBV4-2 and TRBJ1-5; D unclear. The germline V gene has CDR1 LGHNA and CDR2 YNFKEQ. The CDR3 runs 16 residues. Trimming removed 0 bases at V and 9 bases at J, with 18 bases between. CDR3 in DNA: TGTGCCAGCAGCCAAGATTTGTTGGGTGCGGGCACGCCCCAGCATTTT. This gives the protein CASSQDLLGAGTPQHF.

V is TRBV6-5 and J is TRBJ2-7; a weak D match, TRBD2 (6 bases). Trimming removed 6 bases at V and 9 bases at J, with 18 bases between. CDR1 MNHEY and CDR2 SVGAGI come from the germline V gene. The CDR3 is 13 amino acids. This CDR3 reads CASSPEGAQWQYF. The CDR3, as DNA: TGTGCCAGCAGCCCGGAGGGAGCCCAATGGCAGTACTTC.